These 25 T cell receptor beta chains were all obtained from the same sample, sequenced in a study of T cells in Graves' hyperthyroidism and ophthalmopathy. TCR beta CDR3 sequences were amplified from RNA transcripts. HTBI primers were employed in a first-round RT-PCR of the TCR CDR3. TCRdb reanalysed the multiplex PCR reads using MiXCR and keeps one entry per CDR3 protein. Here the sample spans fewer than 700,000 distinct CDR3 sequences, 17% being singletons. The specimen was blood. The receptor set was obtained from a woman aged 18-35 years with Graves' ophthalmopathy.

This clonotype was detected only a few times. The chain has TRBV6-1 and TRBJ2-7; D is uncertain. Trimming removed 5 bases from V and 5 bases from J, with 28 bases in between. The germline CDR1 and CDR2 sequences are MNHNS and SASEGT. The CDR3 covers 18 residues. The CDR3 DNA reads TGTGCCAGCAGTCACATAACCCGACGGTCGGTTCTAAAGGACGAGCAGTACTTC. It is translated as CASSHITRRSVLKDEQYF.

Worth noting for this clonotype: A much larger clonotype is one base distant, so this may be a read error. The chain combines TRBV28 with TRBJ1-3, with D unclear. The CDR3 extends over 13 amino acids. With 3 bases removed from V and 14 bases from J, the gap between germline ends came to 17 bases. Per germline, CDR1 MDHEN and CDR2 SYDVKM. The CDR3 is CASSLPGLEAVYF. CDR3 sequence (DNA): TGTGCCAGCAGTTTGCCAGGCCTAGAGGCCGTATATTTT. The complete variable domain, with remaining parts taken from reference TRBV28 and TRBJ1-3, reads DVKVTQSSRYLVKRTGEKVFLECVQDMDHENMFWYRQDPGLGLRLIYFSYDVKMKEKGDIPEGYSVSREKKERFSLILESASTNQTSMYLCASSLPGLEAVYFGEGSWLTVV.

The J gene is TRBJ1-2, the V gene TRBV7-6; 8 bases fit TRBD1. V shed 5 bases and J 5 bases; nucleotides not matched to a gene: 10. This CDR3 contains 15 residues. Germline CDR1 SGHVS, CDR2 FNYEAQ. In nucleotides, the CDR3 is TGTGCCAGCAGCCCCACGACAGGGGTGGAGTATGGCTACACCTTC. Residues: CASSPTTGVEYGYTF.

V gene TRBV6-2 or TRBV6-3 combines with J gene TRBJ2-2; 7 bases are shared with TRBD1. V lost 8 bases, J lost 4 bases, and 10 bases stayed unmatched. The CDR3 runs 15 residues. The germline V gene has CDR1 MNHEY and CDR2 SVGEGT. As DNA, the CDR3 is TGTGCCAGCTCGCCGGGGACAGAACGCACCGGGGAGCTGTTTTTT. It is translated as CASSPGTERTGELFF.

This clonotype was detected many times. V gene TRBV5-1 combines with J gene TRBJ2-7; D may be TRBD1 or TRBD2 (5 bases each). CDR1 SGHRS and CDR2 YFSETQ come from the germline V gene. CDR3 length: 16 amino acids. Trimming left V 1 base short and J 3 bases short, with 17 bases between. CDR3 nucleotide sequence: TGCGCCAGCAGCTTGAGGGGCGGGCAGGGCAACTACGAGCAGTACTTC. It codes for CASSLRGGQGNYEQYF.

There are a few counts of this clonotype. The DNA for the CDR3 is TGTGCCATCAGTGACCGGGACACCGGCGCAGATACGCAGTATTTT. This encodes CAISDRDTGADTQYF. The rearrangement joins TRBV10-3 to TRBJ2-3; a weak D match, TRBD1 (6 bases). This CDR3 is 15 amino acids long. Germline V lookup: CDR1 ENHRY, CDR2 SYGVKD. Trimming cost V 3 bases and J 4 bases, with 14 bases left between them.

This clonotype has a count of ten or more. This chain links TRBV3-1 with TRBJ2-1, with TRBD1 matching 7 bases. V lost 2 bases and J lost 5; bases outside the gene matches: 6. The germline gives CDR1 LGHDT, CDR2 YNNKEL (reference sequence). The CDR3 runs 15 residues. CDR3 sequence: CASSQRQGGHNEQFF. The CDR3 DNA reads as TGTGCCAGCAGCCAACGGCAAGGGGGCCACAATGAGCAGTTCTTC.

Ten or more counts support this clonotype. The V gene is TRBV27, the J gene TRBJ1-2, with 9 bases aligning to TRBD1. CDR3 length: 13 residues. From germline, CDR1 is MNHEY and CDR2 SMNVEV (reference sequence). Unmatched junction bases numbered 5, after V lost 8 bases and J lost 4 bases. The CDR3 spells CASGQGMFYGYTF. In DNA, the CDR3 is TGTGCCAGCGGACAGGGGATGTTCTATGGCTACACCTTC.

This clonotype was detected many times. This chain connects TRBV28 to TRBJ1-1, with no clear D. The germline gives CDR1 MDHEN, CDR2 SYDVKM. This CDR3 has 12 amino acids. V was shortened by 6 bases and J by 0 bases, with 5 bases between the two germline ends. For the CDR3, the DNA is TGTGCCAGCAGCTTAGTGAACACTGAAGCTTTCTTT. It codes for CASSLVNTEAFF.

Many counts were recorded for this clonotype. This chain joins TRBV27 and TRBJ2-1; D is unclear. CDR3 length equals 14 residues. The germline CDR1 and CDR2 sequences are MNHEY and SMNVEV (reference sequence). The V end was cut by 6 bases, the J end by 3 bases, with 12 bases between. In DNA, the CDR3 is TGTGCCAGCAGATGGGCAGAAAGCTACAATGAGCAGTTCTTC. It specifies CASRWAESYNEQFF.

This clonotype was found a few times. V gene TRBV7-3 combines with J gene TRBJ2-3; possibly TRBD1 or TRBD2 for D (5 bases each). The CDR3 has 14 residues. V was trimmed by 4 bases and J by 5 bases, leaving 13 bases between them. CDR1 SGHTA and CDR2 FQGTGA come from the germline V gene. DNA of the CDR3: TGTGCCAGCAGCTCTGGCTCGAGGGGAGATACGCAGTATTTT. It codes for CASSSGSRGDTQYF. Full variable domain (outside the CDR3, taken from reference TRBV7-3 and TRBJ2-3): GAGVSQTPSNKVTEKGKYVELRCDPISGHTALYWYRQSLGQGPEFLIYFQGTGAADDSGLPNDRFFAVRPEGSVSTLKIQRTERGDSAVYLCASSSGSRGDTQYFGPGTRLTVL.

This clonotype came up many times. The chain's CDR3 is CAWSVLAGGGTDTQYF. CDR3 bases: TGTGCCTGGAGTGTACTAGCGGGGGGAGGCACAGATACGCAGTATTTT. The V gene is TRBV30, the J gene TRBJ2-3, with 12 positions matching TRBD2. The ends lost 0 bases at V and 1 base at J; junction bases unmatched: 2. The CDR3 spans 16 residues. Germline V gives CDR1 GTSNPN, CDR2 SVGIG (reference sequence).

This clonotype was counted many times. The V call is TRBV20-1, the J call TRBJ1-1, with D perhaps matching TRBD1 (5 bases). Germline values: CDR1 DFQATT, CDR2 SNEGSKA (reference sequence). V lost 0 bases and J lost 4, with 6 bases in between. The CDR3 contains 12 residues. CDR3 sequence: CSARDQGTEAFF. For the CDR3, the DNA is TGCAGTGCTAGAGATCAGGGCACTGAAGCTTTCTTT.

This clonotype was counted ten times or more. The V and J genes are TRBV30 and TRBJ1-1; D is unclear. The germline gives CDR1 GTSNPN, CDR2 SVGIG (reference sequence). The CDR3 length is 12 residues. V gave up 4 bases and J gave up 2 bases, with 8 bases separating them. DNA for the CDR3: TGTGCCTGGACGCAAACCAACACTGAAGCTTTCTTT. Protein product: CAWTQTNTEAFF.

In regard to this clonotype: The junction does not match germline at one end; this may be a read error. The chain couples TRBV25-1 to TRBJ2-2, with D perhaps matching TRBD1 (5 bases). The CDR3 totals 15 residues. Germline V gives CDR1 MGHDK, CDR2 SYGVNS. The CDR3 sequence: CAGSDIREISGELFF. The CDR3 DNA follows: TGTGCCGGCAGTGATATCAGGGAAATATCCGGGGAGCTGTTTTTT.

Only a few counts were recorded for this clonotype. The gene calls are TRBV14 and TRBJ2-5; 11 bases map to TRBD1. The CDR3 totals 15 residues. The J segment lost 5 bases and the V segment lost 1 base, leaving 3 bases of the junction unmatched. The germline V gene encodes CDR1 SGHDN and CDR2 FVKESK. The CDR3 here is CASSQGGTGGETQYF. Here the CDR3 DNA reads TGTGCCAGCAGCCAAGGCGGGACAGGGGGGGAGACCCAGTACTTC.

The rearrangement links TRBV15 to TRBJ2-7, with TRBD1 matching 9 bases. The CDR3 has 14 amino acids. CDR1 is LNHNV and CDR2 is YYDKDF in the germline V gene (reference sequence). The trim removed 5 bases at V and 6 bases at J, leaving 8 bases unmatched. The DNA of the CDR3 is TGTGCCACCAGCCGGGACAGGGCATCACTCGAGCAGTACTTC. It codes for CATSRDRASLEQYF.

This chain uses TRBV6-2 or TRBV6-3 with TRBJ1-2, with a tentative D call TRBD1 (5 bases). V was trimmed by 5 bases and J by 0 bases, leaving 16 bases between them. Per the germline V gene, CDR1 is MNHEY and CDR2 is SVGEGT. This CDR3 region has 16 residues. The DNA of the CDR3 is TGTGCCAGCAGTCCGCCCGGGACGCGCACTAACTATGGCTACACCTTC. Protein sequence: CASSPPGTRTNYGYTF.

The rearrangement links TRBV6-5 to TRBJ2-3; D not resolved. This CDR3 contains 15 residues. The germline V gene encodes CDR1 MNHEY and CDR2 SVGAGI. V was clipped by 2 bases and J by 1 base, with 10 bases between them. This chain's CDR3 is CASSYKGWGTDTQYF. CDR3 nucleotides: TGTGCCAGCAGTTACAAGGGTTGGGGCACAGATACGCAGTATTTT.

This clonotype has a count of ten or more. This chain's CDR3 is CASSLQHRVETQYF. For the CDR3, the DNA is TGTGCCAGCAGCCTACAACACAGGGTGGAGACCCAGTACTTC. The chain couples TRBV7-2 to TRBJ2-5; possible D gene TRBD1, 6 bases. The V end was cut by 5 bases, the J end by 5 bases, with 15 bases between. CDR1 and CDR2 from the germline V gene are SGHTA and FQGNSA. The CDR3 sequence is 14 residues long.

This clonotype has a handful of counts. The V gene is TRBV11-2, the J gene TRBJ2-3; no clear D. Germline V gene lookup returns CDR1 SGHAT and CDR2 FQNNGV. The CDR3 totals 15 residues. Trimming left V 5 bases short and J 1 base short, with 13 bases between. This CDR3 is CASSPFVGGTDTQYF. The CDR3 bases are TGTGCCAGCAGCCCATTTGTCGGAGGCACAGATACGCAGTATTTT.

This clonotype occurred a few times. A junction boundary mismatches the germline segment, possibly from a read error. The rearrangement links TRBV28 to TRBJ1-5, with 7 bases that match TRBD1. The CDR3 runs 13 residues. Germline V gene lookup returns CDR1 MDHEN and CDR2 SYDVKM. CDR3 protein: CASGLTGSQPQHF. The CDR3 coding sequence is TGTGCCAGCGGTTTGACAGGGAGCCAGCCCCAGCATTTT.

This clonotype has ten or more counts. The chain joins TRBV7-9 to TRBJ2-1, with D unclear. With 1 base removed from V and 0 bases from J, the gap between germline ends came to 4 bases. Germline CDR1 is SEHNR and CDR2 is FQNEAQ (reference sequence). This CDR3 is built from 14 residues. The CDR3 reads CASSLDSSYNEQFF. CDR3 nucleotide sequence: TGTGCCAGCAGCTTAGATTCCTCCTACAATGAGCAGTTCTTC.

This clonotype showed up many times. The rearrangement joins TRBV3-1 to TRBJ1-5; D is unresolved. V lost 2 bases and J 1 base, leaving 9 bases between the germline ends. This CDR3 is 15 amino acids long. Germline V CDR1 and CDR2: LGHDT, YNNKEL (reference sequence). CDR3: CASSQWSESNQPQHF. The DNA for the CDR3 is TGTGCCAGCAGCCAATGGTCAGAGAGCAATCAGCCCCAGCATTTT.

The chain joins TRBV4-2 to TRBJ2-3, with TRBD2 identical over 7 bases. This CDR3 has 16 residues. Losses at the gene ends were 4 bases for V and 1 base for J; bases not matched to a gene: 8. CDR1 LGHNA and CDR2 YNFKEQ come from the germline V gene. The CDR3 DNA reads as TGTGCCAGCAGCCTTGAGTTCAGCGGGGGCACAGATACGCAGTATTTT. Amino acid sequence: CASSLEFSGGTDTQYF.